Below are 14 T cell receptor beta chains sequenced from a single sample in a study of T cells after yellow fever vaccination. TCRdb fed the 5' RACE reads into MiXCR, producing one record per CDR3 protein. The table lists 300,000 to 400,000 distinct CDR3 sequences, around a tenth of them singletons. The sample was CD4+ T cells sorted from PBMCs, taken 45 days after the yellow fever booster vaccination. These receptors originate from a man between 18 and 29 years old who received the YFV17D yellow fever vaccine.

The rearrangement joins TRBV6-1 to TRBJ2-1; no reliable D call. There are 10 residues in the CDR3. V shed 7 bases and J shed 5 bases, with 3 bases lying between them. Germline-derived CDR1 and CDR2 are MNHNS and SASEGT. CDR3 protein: CASTHNEQFF. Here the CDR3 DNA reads TGTGCCAGCACCCACAATGAGCAGTTCTTC.

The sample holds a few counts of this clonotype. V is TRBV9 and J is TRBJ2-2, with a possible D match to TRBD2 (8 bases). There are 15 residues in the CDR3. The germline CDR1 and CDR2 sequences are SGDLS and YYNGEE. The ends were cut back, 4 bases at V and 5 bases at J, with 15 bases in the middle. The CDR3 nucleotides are TGTGCCAGCAGCCGAGGGGGCGGGGGGACCGGGGAGCTGTTTTTT. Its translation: CASSRGGGGTGELFF.

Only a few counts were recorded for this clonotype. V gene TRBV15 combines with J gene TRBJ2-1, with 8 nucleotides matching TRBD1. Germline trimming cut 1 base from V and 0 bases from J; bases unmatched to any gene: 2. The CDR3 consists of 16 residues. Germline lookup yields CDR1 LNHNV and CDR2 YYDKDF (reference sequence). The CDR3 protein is CATSRGQGSSYNEQFF. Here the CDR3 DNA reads TGTGCCACCAGCAGAGGACAGGGGAGCTCCTACAATGAGCAGTTCTTC.

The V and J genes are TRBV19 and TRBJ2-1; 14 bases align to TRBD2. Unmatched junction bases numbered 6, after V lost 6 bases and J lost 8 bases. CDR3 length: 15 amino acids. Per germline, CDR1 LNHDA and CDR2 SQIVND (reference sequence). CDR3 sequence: CASRTGLAGGDEQFF. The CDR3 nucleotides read TGTGCCAGTAGGACCGGACTAGCGGGGGGCGATGAGCAGTTCTTC.

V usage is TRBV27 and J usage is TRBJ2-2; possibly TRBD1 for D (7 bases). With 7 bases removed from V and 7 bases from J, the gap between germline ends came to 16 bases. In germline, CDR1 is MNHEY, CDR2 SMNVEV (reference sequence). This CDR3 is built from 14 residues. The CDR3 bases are TGTGCCAGCACTCGGGGGACAGCGTTCGGGGAGCTGTTTTTT. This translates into CASTRGTAFGELFF.

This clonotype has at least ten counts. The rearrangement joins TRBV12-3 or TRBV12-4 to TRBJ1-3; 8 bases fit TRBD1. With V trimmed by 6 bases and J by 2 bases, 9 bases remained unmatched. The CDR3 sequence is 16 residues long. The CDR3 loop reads CASRRQGRLTGNTIYF. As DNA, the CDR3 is TGTGCCAGCAGGCGACAGGGGAGGCTTACTGGAAACACCATATATTTT.

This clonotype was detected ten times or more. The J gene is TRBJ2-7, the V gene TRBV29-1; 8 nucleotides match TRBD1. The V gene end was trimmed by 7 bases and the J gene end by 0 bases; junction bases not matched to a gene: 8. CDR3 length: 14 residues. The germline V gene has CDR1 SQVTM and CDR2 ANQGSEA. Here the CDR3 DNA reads TGCAGCGCCCTGGACAGGGCGAGCTCCTACGAGCAGTACTTC. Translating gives CSALDRASSYEQYF.

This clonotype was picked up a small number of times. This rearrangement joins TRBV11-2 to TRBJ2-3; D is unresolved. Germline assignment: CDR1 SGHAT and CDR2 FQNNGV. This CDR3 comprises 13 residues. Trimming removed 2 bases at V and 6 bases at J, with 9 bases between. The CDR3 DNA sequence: TGTGCCAGCAGCTTATCCAGCTTCGATACGCAGTATTTT. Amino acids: CASSLSSFDTQYF.

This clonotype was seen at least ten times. CDR3 DNA sequence: TGCGCCAGCAGTGAGAACATGATCACAGATACGCAGTATTTT. It specifies CASSENMITDTQYF. The chain uses TRBV10-1 and TRBJ2-3; D uncertain. The ends were cut back, 2 bases at V and 2 bases at J, with 8 bases in the middle. This CDR3 comprises 14 residues. CDR1 WNHNN and CDR2 SYGVQD come from the germline V gene (reference sequence).

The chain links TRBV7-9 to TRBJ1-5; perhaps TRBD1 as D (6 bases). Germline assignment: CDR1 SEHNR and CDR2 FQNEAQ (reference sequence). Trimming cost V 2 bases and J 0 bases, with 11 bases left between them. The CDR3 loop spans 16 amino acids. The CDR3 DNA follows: TGTGCCAGCAGCTTATTTTCAGGGGTTAGCAATCAGCCCCAGCATTTT. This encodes CASSLFSGVSNQPQHF.

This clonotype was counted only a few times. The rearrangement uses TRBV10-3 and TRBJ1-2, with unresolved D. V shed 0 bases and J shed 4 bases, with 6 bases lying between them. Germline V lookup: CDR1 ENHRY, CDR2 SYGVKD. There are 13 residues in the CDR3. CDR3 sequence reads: CAISESTVYGYTF. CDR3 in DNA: TGTGCCATCAGTGAGTCGACGGTCTATGGCTACACCTTC.

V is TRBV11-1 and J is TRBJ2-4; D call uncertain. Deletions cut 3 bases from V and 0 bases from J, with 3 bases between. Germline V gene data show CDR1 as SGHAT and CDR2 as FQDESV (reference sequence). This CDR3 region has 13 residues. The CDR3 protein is CASSLEAKNIQYF. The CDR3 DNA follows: TGTGCCAGCAGCTTGGAAGCCAAAAACATTCAGTACTTC.

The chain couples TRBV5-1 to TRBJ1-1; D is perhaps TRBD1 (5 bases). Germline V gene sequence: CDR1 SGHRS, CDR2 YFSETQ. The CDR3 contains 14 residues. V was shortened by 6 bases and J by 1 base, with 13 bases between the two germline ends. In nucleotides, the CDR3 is TGCGCCAGCACCACCGCGGGGCAGAACACTGAAGCTTTCTTT. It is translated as CASTTAGQNTEAFF.

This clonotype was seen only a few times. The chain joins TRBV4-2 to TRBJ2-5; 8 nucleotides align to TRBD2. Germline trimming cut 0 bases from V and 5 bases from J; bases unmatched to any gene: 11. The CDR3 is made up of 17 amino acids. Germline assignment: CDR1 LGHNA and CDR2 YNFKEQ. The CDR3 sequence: CASSQDGGGLAGETQYF. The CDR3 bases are TGTGCCAGCAGCCAAGATGGGGGCGGACTAGCCGGGGAGACCCAGTACTTC.